The 7 T cell receptor beta chains below come from one sample, sequenced in a study of blood T cells in healthy people across ages. Through a sample-barcoded 5' primer and a J-beta primer mix, a second PCR was run for about 7 to 12 cycles. In TCRdb, the 5' RACE reads were re-called with MiXCR into one record per CDR3 protein. Of hundreds of thousands of distinct CDR3 sequences in the sample, about 25% were seen once. This same sample was also part of a study on T cells of mothers and their children.

Material: blood. The receptors originated from a boy younger than 18 in good health.

The CDR3: CASSLGPRGQETQYF. In DNA form, the CDR3 reads TGCGCCAGCAGCTTGGGCCCGAGGGGACAAGAGACCCAGTACTTC. This sequence joins TRBV5-1 and TRBJ2-5; possibly TRBD1 or TRBD2 for D (5 bases each). Trimming stripped 0 bases from V and 2 bases from J, with 11 bases between. CDR3 length equals 15 residues. CDR1 SGHRS and CDR2 YFSETQ come from the germline V gene. Full variable domain (missing parts from reference TRBV5-1 and TRBJ2-5): KAGVTQTPRYLIKTRGQQVTLSCSPISGHRSVSWYQQTPGQGLQFLFEYFSETQRNKGNFPGRFSGRQFSNSRSEMNVSTLELGDSALYLCASSLGPRGQETQYFGPGTRLLVL.

This sequence joins TRBV7-2 and TRBJ1-4; TRBD1 might be the D (5 bases). CDR3 length: 14 residues. The V gene's germline CDR1 is SGHTA and CDR2 FQGNSA. V was shortened by 5 bases and J by 7 bases, with 14 bases between the two germline ends. The CDR3 protein is CASSLLGGGEKLFF. The DNA for the CDR3 is TGTGCCAGCAGCCTACTCGGGGGTGGTGAAAAACTGTTTTTT.

This clonotype was detected only once. The genes are TRBV29-1 and TRBJ2-5; the D is unclear. Germline CDR1 and CDR2: SQVTM and ANQGSEA. This CDR3 spans 12 amino acids. Trimming cost V 4 bases and J 10 bases, with 16 bases left between them. CDR3 bases: TGCAGCGTTGGGACGGGCTATCAGGACCAGTACTTC. Its protein product is CSVGTGYQDQYF.

This clonotype has just a few counts. This sequence joins TRBV4-2 and TRBJ2-3, with 9 bases fitting TRBD2. The CDR3 length is 16 residues. The junction had 8 bases not matched to a gene; V was cut back by 3 bases and J by 4 bases. The germline CDR1 and CDR2 sequences are LGHNA and YNFKEQ. Here the CDR3 DNA reads TGTGCCAGCAGCCAGGACCGGCGGGGGGGCTCAGATACGCAGTATTTT. It encodes CASSQDRRGGSDTQYF.

The rearrangement links TRBV29-1 to TRBJ1-2, with D unclear. Germline V CDR1 and CDR2: SQVTM, ANQGSEA. This CDR3 is 12 amino acids long. Trimming shortened V by 4 bases and J by 5 bases, and 11 bases separated the two germline ends. The CDR3 here is CSVGVRPYGYTF. The CDR3 DNA is TGCAGCGTTGGGGTCAGACCTTATGGCTACACCTTC.

There are a few counts of this clonotype. The chain employs TRBV28 and TRBJ2-3; tentatively, D is TRBD1 (5 bases). The CDR3 sequence is 14 residues long. The germline gives CDR1 MDHEN, CDR2 SYDVKM. The germline V and J ends were trimmed by 3 bases and 5 bases, with 12 bases remaining between them. This CDR3 is CASSLGRNGDTQYF. The CDR3 bases are TGTGCCAGCAGTTTGGGGCGAAACGGAGATACGCAGTATTTT. Variable domain in full (rest from reference TRBV28 and TRBJ2-3): DVKVTQSSRYLVKRTGEKVFLECVQDMDHENMFWYRQDPGLGLRLIYFSYDVKMKEKGDIPEGYSVSREKKERFSLILESASTNQTSMYLCASSLGRNGDTQYFGPGTRLTVL.

This chain connects TRBV6-2 or TRBV6-3 to TRBJ2-5; 8 bases fit TRBD2. The tail of the sequence fits TRBJ2-7 better, so the J call may be wrong. The germline V gene has CDR1 MNHEY and CDR2 SVGEGT. This CDR3 comprises 15 residues. CDR3 amino acids: CASSYGISGRHEQYF. The CDR3 DNA sequence: TGTGCCAGCAGCTATGGGATAAGCGGGAGACACGAGCAGTACTTC.